What follows is one T cell receptor (beta chain) and its context. As originally analysed: How many nucleated cells were present was estimated from reference gene primer amplification. Here immunoSEQ multiplex PCR was the method, and the copy in TCRdb shows in-frame clones only, minus some. D and trimming come from the DNA, and the V and J calls and clone size come from that table. The sample carries fewer than 200,000 clones, roughly 84% recorded once. The record originates from a study of blood T cell repertoires in COVID-19. Study-wide background: COVID-19 samples collected from the United States, Italy and Spain covered acute and convalescent phases. T cells, B-cell-depleted T cells, or PBMCs supplied cDNA or gDNA.

CDR1 is SGHRS and CDR2 is YFSETQ in the germline V gene. The CDR3 runs to 16 residues. Trimming removed 4 bases from V and 5 bases from J, with 18 bases in between. The sequencing input was peripheral blood. The TCR originated in a woman aged 80 or older with acute or convalescent COVID-19. V usage is TRBV5-1 and J usage is TRBJ2-2; weak D call: TRBD2 (6 bases). CDR3 in DNA: TGCGCCAGCAGCCCCCGGGGAGGACCAGTAACCGGGGAGCTGTTTTTT. Translating it yields CASSPRGGPVTGELFF.